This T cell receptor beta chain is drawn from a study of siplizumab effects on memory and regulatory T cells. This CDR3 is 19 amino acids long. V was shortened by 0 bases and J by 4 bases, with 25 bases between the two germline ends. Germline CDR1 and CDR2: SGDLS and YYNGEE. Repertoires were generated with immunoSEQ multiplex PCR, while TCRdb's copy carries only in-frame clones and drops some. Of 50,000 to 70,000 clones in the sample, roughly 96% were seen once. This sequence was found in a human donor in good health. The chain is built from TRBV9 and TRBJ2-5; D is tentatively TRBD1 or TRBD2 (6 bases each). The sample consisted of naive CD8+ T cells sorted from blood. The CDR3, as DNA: TGTGCCAGCAGCGTAGAGGGCCAAAGGGGGGAAGGACGGGGAGAGACCCAGTACTTC. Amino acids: CASSVEGQRGEGRGETQYF.